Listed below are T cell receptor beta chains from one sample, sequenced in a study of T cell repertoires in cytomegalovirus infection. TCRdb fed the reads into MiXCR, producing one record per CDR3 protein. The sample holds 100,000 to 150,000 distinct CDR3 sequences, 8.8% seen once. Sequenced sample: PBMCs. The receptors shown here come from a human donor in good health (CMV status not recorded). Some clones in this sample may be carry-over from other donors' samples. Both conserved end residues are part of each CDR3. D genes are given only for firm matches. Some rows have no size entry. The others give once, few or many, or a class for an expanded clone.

TGTGCCAGCAGCGTTCTTGGTCAGCCCCAGCATTTT	CASSVLGQPQHF	TRBJ1-5	.	12	TRBV28	.
TGTGCCAGCGGGGGCGGTCAGCCCCAGCATTTT	CASGGGQPQHF	TRBJ1-5	.	11	TRBV2	many
TGCGCCAGCAGCTTGGATTGGTCGTCCGAGGGCTGCACCTTC	CASSLDWSSEGCTF	TRBJ1-2	.	14	TRBV5-1	.
TGTGCCAGCAGTTCCCCCTGGACTGAAGCTTTCTTT	CASSSPWTEAFF	TRBJ1-1	.	12	TRBV12-3/TRBV12-4	few
TGTGCCAGCAGCCACACCCAAGAGACCCAGTACTTC	CASSHTQETQYF	TRBJ2-5	.	12	TRBV28	many
TGTGCCAGTAGTAAACCAGGAACGGATGAAAAACTGTTTTTT	CASSKPGTDEKLFF	TRBJ1-4	.	14	TRBV19	few
TGCAGTGCTAGTGATAGCGGGGGGCCATTAATCTACAATGAGCAGTTCTTC	CSASDSGGPLIYNEQFF	TRBJ2-1	TRBD2	17	TRBV20-1	few
TGTGCCGGAGCAATAAGGGGGAGTCAGCCCCAGCATTTT	CAGAIRGSQPQHF	TRBJ1-5	.	13	TRBV28	many
TGTGCCAGCCAGAGGGGCGCCTCCCCCTACGAGCAGTACTTC	CASQRGASPYEQYF	TRBJ2-7	.	14	TRBV2	.
TGTGCCAGCAGGACGACATGGGTCAAAAACATTCAGTACTTC	CASRTTWVKNIQYF	TRBJ2-4	.	14	TRBV6-6	many
TGCGCCAGCAGCCAAGATCCCCAAGGACCCCAAGAGACCCAGTACTTC	CASSQDPQGPQETQYF	TRBJ2-5	.	16	TRBV4-1	many
TGCGCCAGCAGCTCGATTCGAACTGAGCAGTTCTTC	CASSSIRTEQFF	TRBJ2-1	.	12	TRBV4-1	many
TGTGCCAGCAGCCCTAGGGGGGGGCTTGGCACAGATACGCAGTATTTT	CASSPRGGLGTDTQYF	TRBJ2-3	.	16	TRBV7-3	many
TGTGCCAGCACCTCAATTACAGGCGGGGGGACTGAAGCTTTCTTT	CASTSITGGGTEAFF	TRBJ1-1	.	15	TRBV12-3/TRBV12-4	few
TGTGCCAGCACGACCGGGACCCGAACCGCAGATACGCAGTATTTT	CASTTGTRTADTQYF	TRBJ2-3	.	15	TRBV7-2	many
TGTGCCAGCCGAGTCCACGGTGGCGGGGGGAGCCAAGAGACCCAGTACTTC	CASRVHGGGGSQETQYF	TRBJ2-5	TRBD2	17	TRBV2	many
TGTGCCAGCAGTTACTCGGACTTCGCCACCTACGAGCAGTACTTC	CASSYSDFATYEQYF	TRBJ2-7	.	15	TRBV6-2/TRBV6-3	.